This TCR beta chain was retrieved from a study of cytomegalovirus exposure and HLA in healthy donors. Findings and limits, study-wide: Near-uniform donor sequencing depth was presumed by presence/absence analyses. In an earlier analysis, productive rearrangement rates for most beta V segments clustered near 87% or 30%. Judged likely to be a sequencing artifact was a cluster of highly shared sequence variants. Clonal expansion, a later analysis showed, was greater in HLA-associated TCR beta chains than in equally common others.

The length of the CDR3 is 14 residues. Trimming shortened V by 6 bases and J by 1 base, and 12 bases separated the two germline ends. This clone was counted a single time. Its target is unknown. PCR used 60 Vbeta primers and 13 Jbeta primers. Method: immunoSEQ multiplex PCR; TCRdb's copy keeps in-frame clones and lacks some. The sample shows under 200,000 clones, 70% to 80% of them seen only once. V and J are TRBV23-1 and TRBJ2-5; D is perhaps TRBD1 (6 bases). TRBV23-1 carries the ORF label, with uncertain function. This sequence was found in a male donor in good health and CMV-seropositive. Sequenced material: PBMCs. DNA of the CDR3: TGCGCCAGCAGCCAAGACAGGCTCCAAGAGACCCAGTACTTC. This codes for CASSQDRLQETQYF.